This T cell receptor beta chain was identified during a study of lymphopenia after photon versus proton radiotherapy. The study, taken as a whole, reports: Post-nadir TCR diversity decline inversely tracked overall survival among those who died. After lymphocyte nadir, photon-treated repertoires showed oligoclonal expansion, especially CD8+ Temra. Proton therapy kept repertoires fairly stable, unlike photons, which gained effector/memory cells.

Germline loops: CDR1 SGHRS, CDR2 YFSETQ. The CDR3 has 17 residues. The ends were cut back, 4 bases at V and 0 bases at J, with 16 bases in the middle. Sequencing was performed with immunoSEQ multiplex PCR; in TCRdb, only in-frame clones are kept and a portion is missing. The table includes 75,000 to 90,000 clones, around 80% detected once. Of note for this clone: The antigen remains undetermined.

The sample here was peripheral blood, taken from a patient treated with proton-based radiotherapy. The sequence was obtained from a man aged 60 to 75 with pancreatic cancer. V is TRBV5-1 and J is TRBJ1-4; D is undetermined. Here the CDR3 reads CASSPGDFRATNEKLFF. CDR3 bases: TGCGCCAGCAGCCCTGGAGATTTCCGGGCAACTAATGAAAAACTGTTTTTT.